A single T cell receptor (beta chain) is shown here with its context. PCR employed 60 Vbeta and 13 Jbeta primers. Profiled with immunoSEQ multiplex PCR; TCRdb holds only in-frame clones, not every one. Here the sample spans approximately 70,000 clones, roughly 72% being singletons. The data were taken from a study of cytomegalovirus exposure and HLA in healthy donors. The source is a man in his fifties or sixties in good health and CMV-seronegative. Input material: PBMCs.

Here the CDR3 reads CASSQSQASGINEQFF. CDR3 DNA: TGCGCCAGCAGCCAATCTCAGGCTAGCGGGATCAATGAGCAGTTCTTC. V usage is TRBV4-3 and J usage is TRBJ2-1; 9 bases match TRBD2. CDR1 LGHNA and CDR2 YSLEER come from the germline V gene. The CDR3 sequence is 16 residues long. V lost 2 bases to trimming and J lost 6 bases; unmatched junction nucleotides: 8.